This T cell receptor (beta chain) appears in the sequencing data of a study of blood T cell repertoires in COVID-19. The CDR3 is made up of 14 amino acids. CDR1 is LNHDA and CDR2 is SQIVND in the germline V gene (reference sequence). Trimming pared 3 bases from V and 8 bases from J, leaving 16 bases between. Per the original data handling: Scientists estimated how many nucleated cells there were by amplifying reference gene primers. Produced via immunoSEQ multiplex PCR; TCRdb's table is partial and in-frame only. V and J calls plus clone size are reproduced from that table; the DNA served to infer D and trimming. The sample carries around 290,000 clones, 89% recorded once.

This sequence joins TRBV19 and TRBJ1-2; the D is unclear. The sequence was collected from a woman between 35 and 50 years old who had recovered from COVID-19. The sample consisted of PBMCs or T cells enriched from blood (not recorded which). CDR3 DNA sequence: TGTGCCAGTAGTATGACCGCCCTGGGAGGAGGCTACACCTTC. Translation: CASSMTALGGGYTF.